The sequence of this T cell receptor (beta chain) was determined in a study of blood T cell repertoires in COVID-19. V lost 5 bases and J lost 3; bases outside the gene matches: 5. Germline V CDR1 and CDR2: SGHVS, FQNEAQ. The CDR3 is made up of 15 amino acids. This clone has just a few counts. Under the authors' procedure: Estimation of nucleated cell counts relied on the amplification of reference gene primers. The protocol was immunoSEQ multiplex PCR, while the TCRdb copy is restricted to in-frame clones and leaves out a portion. V, J and clone size are taken as reported in that table, and D and trimming were inferred from the DNA itself. The sample has fewer than 350,000 clones, around 81% seen once.

Sequenced input: peripheral blood. This chain connects TRBV7-8 to TRBJ1-4; 8 positions agree with TRBD1. The sequence was obtained from a woman aged 45-60 years with active or convalescent COVID-19. CDR3 sequence reads: CASSGLTGANEKLFF. For the CDR3, the DNA is TGTGCCAGCAGCGGACTGACAGGGGCTAATGAAAAACTGTTTTTT.